This T cell receptor beta chain was recovered during a study of cytomegalovirus exposure and HLA in healthy donors. Notes on the study in general: The finding came from a later analysis; first-cohort TCR clusters tended to co-occur in the roughly 120 validation repertoires.

Assay used: immunoSEQ multiplex PCR; TCRdb lists only in-frame clones, some missing. The sample contains some 140,000 clones, just under 85% of which appear only once. Concerning this clone itself: Its antigen is not identified.

The sequencing sample was made of PBMCs. This sequence originates from a man between 25 and 39 years old in good health and CMV-seropositive.

In DNA, the CDR3 is TGTGCCAGTCTTCAAGAGGTGTCCGGCTACACCTTC. This translates into CASLQEVSGYTF. J is TRBJ1-2 and V is TRBV5-8; the D is unclear. The CDR3 covers 12 residues. The V end was cut by 8 bases, the J end by 8 bases, with 16 bases between. Germline CDR1 SGHTS, CDR2 YDEGEE. The whole variable domain, remainder taken from reference TRBV5-8 and TRBJ1-2, is EAGVTQSPTHLIKTRGQQATLRCSPISGHTSVYWYQQALGLGLQFLLWYDEGEERNRGNFPPRFSGRQFPNYSSELNVNALELEDSALYLCASLQEVSGYTFGSGTRLTVV.